A single sample gave rise to the 6 T cell receptor beta chains below, sequenced in a study of OX40 agonist ivuxolimab in advanced cancers. Measured with immunoSEQ multiplex PCR; TCRdb has only the in-frame clones, and not every one. This repertoire shows over 65,000 clones, over 80% found once; its top ten account for less than 0.9%. The sequencing used CD4+ or CD8+ T cells sorted from blood, collected in a trial of the OX40 agonist ivuxolimab. These receptors all stem from an adult with an advanced solid tumor such as melanoma, head and neck, liver or kidney cancer.

For the CDR3, the DNA is TGTGCCAGCTCACCAGGACTGATACAAGAGACCCAGTACTTC. Amino acids: CASSPGLIQETQYF. The chain is built from TRBV18 and TRBJ2-5, with a possible D match to TRBD2 (5 bases). The CDR3 is 14 amino acids. From germline, CDR1 is KGHSH and CDR2 LQKENI. Trimming cost V 2 bases and J 2 bases, with 9 bases left between them. The full variable domain, completed using reference TRBV18 and TRBJ2-5, is NAGVMQNPRHLVRRRGQEARLRCSPMKGHSHVYWYRQLPEEGLKFMVYLQKENIIDESGMPKERFSAEFPKEGPSILRIQQVVRGDSAAYFCASSPGLIQETQYFGPGTRLLVL.

The chain joins TRBV30 to TRBJ1-3; unclear D gene. The CDR3 extends over 14 amino acids. Germline V gene lookup returns CDR1 GTSNPN and CDR2 SVGIG (reference sequence). Trimming left V 6 bases short and J 1 base short, with 13 bases between. This CDR3 reads CACPEGGSGNTIYF. In DNA, the CDR3 is TGTGCCTGCCCTGAGGGTGGGTCTGGAAACACCATATATTTT. Based on the CDR3 plus reference TRBV30 and TRBJ1-3, the full variable domain is SQTIHQWPATLVQPVGSPLSLECTVEGTSNPNLYWYRQAAGRGLQLLFYSVGIGQISSEVPQNLSASRPQDRQFILSSKKLLLSDSGFYLCACPEGGSGNTIYFGEGSWLTVV.

The rearrangement joins TRBV7-2 to TRBJ2-7, with D possibly TRBD1 on 6 matching bases. Germline V lookup: CDR1 SGHTA, CDR2 FQGNSA. The V and J ends lost 4 bases and 0 bases respectively, with 13 bases between them. The CDR3 has 15 residues. The CDR3 DNA reads as TGTGCCAGCAGCTCCGACAGGAGGAGCTCCTACGAGCAGTACTTC. This codes for CASSSDRRSSYEQYF. Based on the CDR3 plus reference TRBV7-2 and TRBJ2-7, the full variable domain is GAGVSQSPSNKVTEKGKDVELRCDPISGHTALYWYRQSLGQGLEFLIYFQGNSAPDKSGLPSDRFSAERTGGSVSTLTIQRTQQEDSAVYLCASSSDRRSSYEQYFGPGTRLTVT.

This chain joins TRBV5-8 and TRBJ2-5; D gene uncertain. The V end was cut by 0 bases, the J end by 1 base, with 7 bases between. CDR1 and CDR2 (germline): SGHTS, YDEGEE. The CDR3 totals 14 residues. The CDR3 loop is CASSLAQFQETQYF. CDR3 in DNA: TGTGCCAGCAGCTTGGCTCAGTTCCAAGAGACCCAGTACTTC.

Only a few counts were recorded for this clone. The CDR3 is CAILQGAYTDTQYF. In nucleotides, the CDR3 is TGTGCCATTTTACAGGGGGCCTACACAGATACGCAGTATTTT. The rearrangement joins TRBV7-9 to TRBJ2-3; 9 nucleotides match TRBD1. This CDR3 comprises 14 residues. V lost 10 bases, J lost 2 bases, and 7 bases stayed unmatched. Germline CDR1 SEHNR, CDR2 FQNEAQ (reference sequence).

For this clone: Relative to the germline gene, one junction end is altered; a read error may explain this. This chain connects TRBV18 to TRBJ2-5, with D perhaps TRBD1 (6 bases). From germline, CDR1 is KGHSH and CDR2 LQKENI. The CDR3 totals 13 residues. The CDR3 is CASLPQGLETQYF. The CDR3 DNA sequence: TGTGCCAGCTTACCACAGGGTCTCGAGACCCAGTACTTC.